These T cell receptor beta chains were read from a single sample in a study of early T cells in non-severe SARS-CoV-2 infection. MiXCR, run by TCRdb on the 5' RACE reads, gives a single entry per CDR3 protein. The sample gives tens of thousands of distinct CDR3 sequences, about a tenth of which show up once; about a tenth is in the top ten. The sequenced material came from whole blood. Every receptor here comes from an adult who was a healthcare worker with PCR-confirmed SARS-CoV-2 infection or an uninfected control (not recorded which). Each CDR3 is given with its conserved first and last residue. A D gene is named only where the DNA matches it firmly. The listing skips clone size in some rows; elsewhere it reads once, few, many or a size class.

abundance | j_gene | v_gene | d_gene | CDR3nt | CDR3aa
many | TRBJ1-6 | TRBV21-1 | NA | TGTGCCAGCAGCAAAGCCGGCACAAAAACCCATAATTCACCCCTCCACTTT | CASSKAGTKTHNSPLHF
NA | TRBJ2-7 | TRBV6-6 | NA | TGTGCCAGCAGTTACCTGAGTCACCGCGGGGGCGTCTACGAGCAGTACTTC | CASSYLSHRGGVYEQYF
few | TRBJ2-5 | TRBV6-5 | NA | TGTGCCAGCAGTTACCCGAGGGAGACCCAGTACTTC | CASSYPRETQYF
many | TRBJ1-4 | TRBV18 | TRBD1 | TGTGCCAGCTCACCAGGACAGGGAGGTGAAAAACTGTTTTTT | CASSPGQGGEKLFF
few | TRBJ1-5 | TRBV12-5 | NA | TGTGCTAGTGGACGTCCTGGTCAGCCCCAGCATTTT | CASGRPGQPQHF
many | TRBJ1-5 | TRBV5-6 | TRBD1 | TGTGCCAGCAGCTTGGCCCCGGGACAGGGGCGTCAGAATCAGCCCCAGCATTTT | CASSLAPGQGRQNQPQHF
NA | TRBJ2-5 | TRBV29-1 | TRBD1 | TGCAGCTACCTCCGGGACAGTGAGACCCAGTACTTC | CSYLRDSETQYF
many | TRBJ1-4 | TRBV12-3/TRBV12-4 | NA | TGTGCCAGCAGTTCACAGGGACTTGCAACTAATGAAAAACTGTTTTTT | CASSSQGLATNEKLFF
NA | TRBJ1-4 | TRBV25-1 | NA | TGTGCCAGCAGAACCGGGCTCACAACTAATGAAAAACTGTTTTTT | CASRTGLTTNEKLFF
many | TRBJ2-2 | TRBV4-3 | NA | TGCGCCAGCAGCTCGCAAGCGAACACCGGGGAGCTGTTTTTT | CASSSQANTGELFF
NA | TRBJ2-7 | TRBV5-5 | NA | TGTGCCAGCAGCCGTTCAACATCGGGGGGCAACGAGCAGTACTTC | CASSRSTSGGNEQYF
many | TRBJ1-1 | TRBV7-3 | NA | TGTGCCAGCAGCTTAGAGCACAGGGCGGGCACTGAAGCTTTCTTT | CASSLEHRAGTEAFF
many | TRBJ2-3 | TRBV27 | NA | TGTGCCAGCAGTTTTCCTAGCACTAGCACAGATACGCAGTATTTT | CASSFPSTSTDTQYF
few | TRBJ1-1 | TRBV19 | TRBD1 | TGTGCCAGTAGTAGCCGAGACAGGGGGCTATTTATAGGGACTGAAGCTTTCTTT | CASSSRDRGLFIGTEAFF
many | TRBJ2-3 | TRBV7-2 | NA | TGTGCCAGCAGCTTAAATAGGGGGGGTCGGGGCACAGATACGCAGTATTTT | CASSLNRGGRGTDTQYF
few | TRBJ2-5 | TRBV4-2 | NA | TGTGCCAGCAGCCAAGTGGGGACCCAGTACTTC | CASSQVGTQYF
NA | TRBJ2-7 | TRBV15 | NA | TGTGCCACCAGCAGATACAGGGAAGGCGAGCAGTACTTC | CATSRYREGEQYF
many | TRBJ2-2 | TRBV5-4 | NA | TGTGCCAGCAGCTTTCGGGGGTCGAACACCGGGGAGCTGTTTTTT | CASSFRGSNTGELFF
few | TRBJ1-3 | TRBV13 | TRBD1 | TGTGCCAGCAGCACAATGACCGGGACAGGGGGAAACACCATATATTTT | CASSTMTGTGGNTIYF
many | TRBJ1-6 | TRBV12-3/TRBV12-4 | NA | TGTGCCAGCAGTCCGACCCGACAAGGGAATTCACCCCTCCACTTT | CASSPTRQGNSPLHF
NA | TRBJ1-1 | TRBV29-1 | NA | TGCAGCGTGGGTGGCGACACTGAAGCTTTCTTT | CSVGGDTEAFF
few | TRBJ2-7 | TRBV12-3/TRBV12-4 | NA | TGTGCCAGCAGTTTACCTGGGCTAGGTAGCTCCTACGAGCAGTACTTC | CASSLPGLGSSYEQYF
few | TRBJ2-7 | TRBV4-1 | NA | TGCGCCAGCAGCCAAACCCCAGGACAGATCTACGAGCAGTACTTC | CASSQTPGQIYEQYF
few | TRBJ1-5 | TRBV6-6 | NA | TGTGCCAGCAGTTACTCCTCGGAGGGTAATCAGCCCCAGCATTTT | CASSYSSEGNQPQHF
many | TRBJ2-2 | TRBV9 | TRBD1 | TGTGCCAGCAGCCATTCCCTTCTGGACAGGGGGACCGCCGGGGAGCTGTTTTTT | CASSHSLLDRGTAGELFF
many | TRBJ2-7 | TRBV5-1 | NA | TGCGCCAGCCGATACACCGGGGAGGACGAGCAGTACTTC | CASRYTGEDEQYF
many | TRBJ1-1 | TRBV7-2 | NA | TGTGCCAGCAGTTACAGTTTCCCCGTGAACACTGAAGCTTTCTTT | CASSYSFPVNTEAFF
NA | TRBJ1-4 | TRBV29-1 | NA | TGCAGCGTTTCTGTTCGGGAAAAACTGTTTTTT | CSVSVREKLFF
many | TRBJ2-1 | TRBV4-1 | NA | TGCGCCAGCAGCCAAGTGGCTGGGCGCGGGAACAATGAGCAGTTCTTC | CASSQVAGRGNNEQFF
few | TRBJ1-1 | TRBV10-3 | TRBD1 | TGTGCCATCAGTGATGGACAGGCCGCCACGCCTGAAGCTTTCTTT | CAISDGQAATPEAFF